This TCR beta chain was obtained from a study of blood T cell repertoires in COVID-19. Study in general: Sources were T cells, B-cell-depleted T cells, or PBMCs; the material itself was cDNA or gDNA.

As processed by the authors: Reference gene primers were amplified, and this amplification served to estimate nucleated cell counts. Measured with immunoSEQ multiplex PCR; TCRdb has only the in-frame clones, and not every one. V and J calls and clone size follow that table, whereas D and trimming were derived from the DNA. The sample includes tens of thousands of clones, around 73% of them seen just once. Trimming shortened V by 0 bases and J by 6 bases, and 9 bases separated the two germline ends. This CDR3 has 13 amino acids. Germline V gene sequence: CDR1 KGHSH, CDR2 LQKENI. The chain couples TRBV18 to TRBJ2-7, with D perhaps TRBD1 (5 bases). Sequences were obtained from PBMCs or T cells enriched from blood (not recorded which). The sequence came from a woman aged 50 to 65 with acute COVID-19. The chain's CDR3 is CASSPPGAGEQYF. Written as DNA, the CDR3 is TGTGCCAGCTCACCACCAGGGGCAGGCGAGCAGTACTTC.